Below are 3 T cell receptor beta chains sequenced from a single sample in a study of T cells after somatic rescue of genetic block. The data were produced by immunoSEQ multiplex PCR, yet TCRdb's version contains in-frame clones alone and is incomplete. The sample yields 70,000 to 85,000 clones, approximately 91% seen once. The sequencing sample was made of peripheral blood mononuclear cells (PBMCs). The origin of the receptors is a man aged 25-40 years.

The rearrangement uses TRBV5-1 and TRBJ1-2; D gene unclear. Per the germline V gene, CDR1 is SGHRS and CDR2 is YFSETQ. V lost 4 bases to trimming and J lost 8 bases, with 24 bases between them. The CDR3 is made up of 16 amino acids. CDR3 residues: CASSKNLGSLRGGYTF. The CDR3 nucleotides are TGCGCCAGCAGCAAGAACCTTGGTTCTCTCCGAGGCGGCTACACCTTC.

CDR3 in DNA: TGTGCCAGCAGTCGGGACAGATCTAACTATGGCTACACCTTC. As protein: CASSRDRSNYGYTF. The chain links TRBV6-6 to TRBJ1-2, with 7 bases identical to TRBD1. The CDR3 contains 14 residues. The J segment lost 0 bases and the V segment lost 5 bases, leaving 3 bases of the junction unmatched. Per the germline V gene, CDR1 is MNHNY and CDR2 is SVGAGI (reference sequence).

The chain uses TRBV6-1 and TRBJ2-3; 8 bases match TRBD1. Trimming cost V 7 bases and J 5 bases; bases outside gene matches: 5. Germline CDR1 MNHNS, CDR2 SASEGT. This CDR3 comprises 13 residues. DNA of the CDR3: TGTGCCAGCACCACAGGGGGTTTAGATACGCAGTATTTT. Its translation: CASTTGGLDTQYF.